This entry lists 3 T cell receptor beta chains sequenced from one sample in a study of blood T cell dynamics during melanoma immunotherapy. Clones were read by immunoSEQ multiplex PCR, and TCRdb kept only the in-frame ones, dropping some. There are about 6,000 clones in the sample; around three quarters occur only once, and more than 25% lies in the top ten. The time point: week 3, after first cycle of checkpoint inhibitor. The material was blood, obtained from a patient treated with checkpoint blockade. These receptor sequences come from a human donor with melanoma.

This chain joins TRBV19 and TRBJ2-3; D is undetermined. Germline CDR1 is LNHDA and CDR2 is SQIVND (reference sequence). Trimming removed 8 bases from V and 2 bases from J, with 8 bases in between. The CDR3 is made up of 12 amino acids. The CDR3 protein is CASGGDTDTQYF. In nucleotides, the CDR3 is TGTGCCAGTGGCGGAGACACAGATACGCAGTATTTT.

The chain has TRBV7-9 and TRBJ1-2; 7 bases match TRBD1. The CDR3 is 14 residues long. Looked up from germline, CDR1 is SEHNR and CDR2 is FQNEAQ (reference sequence). V lost 5 bases, J lost 4 bases, and 7 bases stayed unmatched. The CDR3 loop is CASSPEGQSYGYTF. As DNA, the CDR3 is TGTGCCAGCAGCCCTGAGGGACAGTCCTATGGCTACACCTTC.

The chain couples TRBV5-1 to TRBJ1-2; D call uncertain. Between the trimmed V and J ends, which lost 4 bases and 0 bases, there was a span of 13 bases. The CDR3 extends over 15 amino acids. From germline, CDR1 is SGHRS and CDR2 YFSETQ. CDR3 sequence reads: CASSPQGIANYGYTF. The CDR3 coding sequence is TGCGCCAGCAGCCCTCAAGGGATTGCTAACTATGGCTACACCTTC.